This T cell receptor beta chain was captured by sequencing in a study of T cell repertoires and leukemia-associated antigens (dated by TCRdb to the late 2010s). Study-wide context: Some 15 million effective reads were obtained overall, with each sample giving about 5.1 to 7 million read pairs and 3.3 to 5.0 million effective reads. The study aimed to identify which antigen a TCR Vbeta21 clone previously found in CML patients recognizes, using in vitro peptide stimulation of healthy T cells. Study-wide findings and limitations: The antigen specificity and function of the expanded clones were not directly tested and needed further investigation. Numbers of Vbeta genes (approximately 61), Jbeta genes (about 14), VDJ rearrangements and unique CDR3s did not differ significantly among the four groups.

Sequences MNHEY (CDR1) and SMNVEV (CDR2) are obtained from the germline V gene (reference sequence). Between the V and J ends, shortened by 5 bases and 6 bases respectively, the junction contains 13 bases. Its CDR3 holds 13 amino acids, cysteine through phenylalanine. CDR3 DNA is the only sequence kept; it has 39 bases, read in frame from the first base. CD3+ T cells were initially rested overnight at roughly 2.5 million cells/mL in RPMI 1640 lacking fetal bovine serum. CD3+ T cells were isolated from PBMCs with MACS immunomagnetic beads following the manufacturer's instructions. With respect to this clonotype: Its antigen remains unidentified. Base qualities are not at hand, and no much larger clone is one base apart.

Total RNA was extracted from the cultured T cells using TRIzol reagent. 5' rapid amplification of cDNA ends (5'RACE) was used to amplify TCRbeta libraries from RNA. Before sequencing, library concentration and integrity were assessed using Qubit, an Agilent instrument, and quantitative PCR. A commercial service provider sequenced the qualified libraries on Illumina HiSeq or MiSeq. Per the original workflow: TCR sequences in each sample were identified using MiXCR version 1.8.2. Qualified clones required a CDR3 longer than four amino acids, an in-frame nucleotide length, and no stop codon. An effective read was defined as a read containing the complete CDR3 structure. RT-PCR with 24 Vbeta primers, GeneScan spectratyping, and Sanger sequencing were used to validate expanded clones. TCRdb ran its own pipeline on the public reads, namely fastp trimming at Q25 and MiXCR clone calling, and kept in-frame beta chains. Each entry is one CDR3 protein sequence, shown with its most common DNA and genes. The V and J calls here are based on TCRdb, not the publication. This sample has around 9,400 distinct CDR3 sequences in its table, and 40% to 45% of those were observed once. Around 55% of the sample is in the top ten clones.

The sequence was obtained from a female donor in good health. The chain employs TRBV27 and TRBJ1-2; too little of a D gene remains to name it. The sample taken for sequencing was CD3+ T cells sorted from blood and cultured. The CDR3 corresponds to CASSGGLQHGYTF. The sequenced DNA is TGTGCCAGCAGTGGAGGCCTCCAACATGGCTACACCTTC.